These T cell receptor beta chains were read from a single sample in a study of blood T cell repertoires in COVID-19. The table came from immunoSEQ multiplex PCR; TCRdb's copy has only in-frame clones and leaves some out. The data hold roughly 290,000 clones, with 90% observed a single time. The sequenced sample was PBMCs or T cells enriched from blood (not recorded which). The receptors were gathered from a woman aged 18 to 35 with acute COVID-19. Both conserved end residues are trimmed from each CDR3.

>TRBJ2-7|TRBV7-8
ASSLYLAGSSYEQY
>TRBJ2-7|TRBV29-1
SGGTGDEQY
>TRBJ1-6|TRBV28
ASSTPGDLDSPLH
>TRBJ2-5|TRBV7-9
ASSLVVRPETQY
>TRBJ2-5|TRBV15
ATSRGGTSGQETQY
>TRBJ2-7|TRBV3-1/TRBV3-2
ASSQVTRLASGRTYEQY
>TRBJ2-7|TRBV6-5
ASRPGLAGGGEQY
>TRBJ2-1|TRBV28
ASSPEEVASYNEQF
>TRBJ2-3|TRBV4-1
ASSQEGGTHTDTQY
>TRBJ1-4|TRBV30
AWSLTGMRNEKLF
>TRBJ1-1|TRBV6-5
ASSSPLGNTEAF